The clone carrying this T cell receptor beta chain was seen a single time. Its antigen is undetermined. The data belong to a study of T cell responses to AZD1222 COVID-19 vaccine. Broader study findings: Spike-specific TCR repertoires showed rising breadth and depth after two AZD1222 doses.

The CDR3 loop spans 15 amino acids. Germline CDR1 and CDR2: LNHDA and SQIVND (reference sequence). The ends lost 3 bases at V and 2 bases at J; junction bases unmatched: 4. Produced via immunoSEQ multiplex PCR; TCRdb's table is partial and in-frame only. Here the sample spans tens of thousands of clones, approximately 89% being singletons. The receptor was isolated from an adult in good health. The chain has TRBV19 and TRBJ2-7; 10 bases line up with TRBD2. The input for sequencing was peripheral blood, taken on day 0 of AZD1222 vaccination. CDR3 DNA sequence: TGTGCCAGTAGTATTGGAGCGGGAGGGCCCTACGAGCAGTACTTC. As protein: CASSIGAGGPYEQYF.